These T cell receptor beta chains were read from a single sample in a study of blood T cell repertoires in COVID-19. Using immunoSEQ multiplex PCR, the repertoire was profiled, and TCRdb retains in-frame clones only, with some absent. Among around 400,000 clones listed, about 87% were seen once. Sequenced sample: peripheral blood. The source is a woman between 55 and 75 years old with COVID-19, enrolled during active disease. CDR3s include the opening cysteine and the closing phenylalanine or tryptophan. Each record gives: D gene, V gene, CDR3 length, clone size, J gene, CDR3 protein, CDR3 DNA. D genes are given only for firm matches. Rows give clone size only sometimes, using once, few, many, or a class for an expanded clone.

-	TRBV12-5	13	once	TRBJ2-5	CASGLHLQETQYF	TGTGCTAGTGGTTTACATCTCCAAGAGACCCAGTACTTC
TRBD1	TRBV19	14	-	TRBJ1-5	CASSRTGENQPQHF	TGTGCCAGTAGCCGGACAGGGGAGAATCAGCCCCAGCATTTT
-	TRBV28	15	-	TRBJ2-7	CASSQPWTGSYEQYF	TGTGCCAGCAGTCAGCCATGGACTGGCTCCTACGAGCAGTACTTC
-	TRBV28	14	-	TRBJ1-5	CASSLRRAGQPQHF	TGTGCCAGCAGTTTAAGGAGGGCTGGTCAGCCCCAGCATTTT
TRBD1	TRBV5-6	17	-	TRBJ2-6	CASSLVQGSSGANVLTF	TGTGCCAGCAGCTTGGTACAGGGGAGCTCTGGGGCCAACGTCCTGACTTTC
-	TRBV21-1	14	-	TRBJ1-2	CASCPADSNYGYTF	TGTGCCAGCTGCCCAGCAGACTCTAACTATGGCTACACCTTC
-	TRBV3-1/TRBV3-2	14	-	TRBJ1-6	CASSQDVTARPLHF	TGTGCCAGCAGCCAAGATGTCACGGCTAGACCCCTCCACTTT
TRBD2	TRBV6-5	14	-	TRBJ2-3	CAIGLAGRADTQYF	TGTGCCATTGGACTAGCGGGGCGGGCAGATACGCAGTATTTT
-	TRBV27	13	-	TRBJ1-4	CASSHRVGEKLFF	TGTGCCAGCAGTCACAGGGTGGGGGAAAAACTGTTTTTT
-	TRBV2	13	few	TRBJ1-1	CASSTQGNTEAFF	TGTGCCAGCAGTACCCAGGGGAACACTGAAGCTTTCTTT
-	TRBV9	15	-	TRBJ2-7	CASSVAYSSFYEQYF	TGTGCCAGCAGCGTAGCTTACAGCAGTTTCTACGAGCAGTACTTC
TRBD1	TRBV14	15	-	TRBJ2-7	CASSQGQGSSYEQYF	TGTGCCAGCAGCCAAGGACAGGGGAGCTCCTACGAGCAGTACTTC
-	TRBV14	14	-	TRBJ1-2	CASSQDIAVGGYTF	TGTGCCAGCAGCCAGGACATAGCCGTTGGGGGCTACACCTTC